Listed here are 30 T cell receptor beta chains from one sample, sequenced in a study of memory CD4+ T cells and cytomegalovirus serostatus. Single viable CD3+CD4+CD8-CD45RO+ cells were sorted as the memory CD4+ T cells. Using immunoSEQ multiplex PCR, the repertoire was profiled, and TCRdb retains in-frame clones only, with some absent. The table has approximately 46,000 clones, around 70% seen once; the top ten hold less than 1.5%. The sample comprised memory CD4+ T cells from blood. All receptors come from an adult in good health and CMV-seropositive.

The genes are TRBV15 and TRBJ2-1; D remains ambiguous. V was shortened by 0 bases and J by 12 bases, with 12 bases between the two germline ends. Germline CDR1 is LNHNV and CDR2 is YYDKDF (reference sequence). The CDR3 extends over 13 amino acids. CDR3 DNA sequence: TGTGCCACCAGCAGAGAACGAACCACGGGGCAGTTCTTC. It yields the protein CATSRERTTGQFF.

This chain joins TRBV5-8 and TRBJ2-4, with D unclear. The germline gives CDR1 SGHTS, CDR2 YDEGEE. V lost 4 bases and J 15 bases, leaving 23 bases between the germline ends. The CDR3 runs to 14 residues. CDR3 loop: CASSKDHSGAFVYF. CDR3 DNA: TGTGCCAGCAGCAAGGATCACAGTGGCGCCTTCGTGTACTTC.

The rearrangement uses TRBV27 and TRBJ2-7; the match to TRBD1 covers 9 bases. CDR3 length: 15 amino acids. Germline assignment: CDR1 MNHEY and CDR2 SMNVEV (reference sequence). V trimming: 5 bases; J trimming: 3 bases; junction bases outside the gene matches: 8. The CDR3 spells CASSIRQGDHYEQYF. Here the CDR3 DNA reads TGTGCCAGCAGTATACGACAGGGGGACCACTACGAGCAGTACTTC.

Here the CDR3 DNA reads TGTGCCAGCAGCTTAGAAGGGTCCGAGAACACTGAAGCTTTCTTT. It codes for CASSLEGSENTEAFF. The chain carries TRBV11-1 and TRBJ1-1; D is ambiguous. The ends were cut back, 1 base at V and 1 base at J, with 10 bases in the middle. This CDR3 spans 15 amino acids. CDR1 SGHAT and CDR2 FQDESV come from the germline V gene (reference sequence).

The chain links TRBV4-2 to TRBJ2-1; possibly TRBD2 for D (6 bases). The V end was cut by 4 bases, the J end by 8 bases, with 18 bases between. CDR1 is LGHNA and CDR2 is YNFKEQ in the germline V gene. The CDR3 is 15 amino acids. CDR3 residues: CASSPFLGRGDEQFF. CDR3 in DNA: TGTGCCAGCAGCCCGTTTCTTGGGCGGGGCGATGAGCAGTTCTTC.

The rearrangement links TRBV5-4 to TRBJ2-2; tentatively, D is TRBD1 or TRBD2 (6 bases each). The CDR3 covers 16 residues. The germline gives CDR1 SGHNT, CDR2 YYREEE (reference sequence). V dropped 4 bases and J dropped 4 bases, with 17 bases sitting between them. CDR3 nucleotides: TGTGCCAGCAGCACCCCTCGGGGGCGCCCCACCGGGGAGCTGTTTTTT. Its protein product is CASSTPRGRPTGELFF.

This clone was picked up a small number of times. The V gene is TRBV7-9, the J gene TRBJ1-1; 7 nucleotides align to TRBD1. Germline assignment: CDR1 SEHNR and CDR2 FQNEAQ (reference sequence). V trimming: 6 bases; J trimming: 4 bases; junction bases outside the gene matches: 5. CDR3 length: 13 amino acids. This CDR3 reads CASRTGDGTEAFF. CDR3 sequence (DNA): TGTGCCAGCAGAACAGGGGATGGCACTGAAGCTTTCTTT.

The V and J genes are TRBV7-8 and TRBJ1-1, with D uncertain. The V end was cut by 2 bases, the J end by 0 bases, with 10 bases between. This CDR3 contains 15 residues. Germline assignment: CDR1 SGHVS and CDR2 FQNEAQ. This CDR3 is CASSLRRAVNTEAFF. The CDR3 nucleotides are TGTGCCAGCAGCTTACGTCGCGCGGTGAACACTGAAGCTTTCTTT.

A few counts support this clone. This CDR3 is CASSEDFASWGKPNYGYTF. CDR3 DNA sequence: TGTGCCAGCAGTGAAGACTTTGCCTCTTGGGGAAAACCTAACTATGGCTACACCTTC. The V gene is TRBV6-1, the J gene TRBJ1-2; D not certain. V shed 1 base and J shed 0 bases, with 21 bases lying between them. The CDR3 covers 19 residues. The germline V gene has CDR1 MNHNS and CDR2 SASEGT.

The rearrangement uses TRBV11-1 and TRBJ1-1; 8 bases line up with TRBD1. The V and J ends lost 5 bases and 6 bases, in that order; junction bases with no gene match: 11. CDR3 length: 15 residues. The V gene's germline CDR1 is SGHAT and CDR2 FQDESV (reference sequence). CDR3 in DNA: TGTGCCAGCAGCCCGGACAGGGAAGGGTTGTCTGAAGCTTTCTTT. Translated, it gives CASSPDREGLSEAFF.

This chain uses TRBV5-1 with TRBJ1-2; D call uncertain. Germline V gives CDR1 SGHRS, CDR2 YFSETQ. This CDR3 contains 13 residues. With 4 bases removed from V and 6 bases from J, the gap between germline ends came to 13 bases. The CDR3 coding sequence is TGCGCCAGCAGCCCTCGAGTGCAAAATGGCTACACCTTC. Protein product: CASSPRVQNGYTF.

CDR3 region: CASSSQTGWFPEAFF. CDR3 bases: TGTGCCAGCAGCAGTCAGACAGGGTGGTTCCCCGAAGCTTTCTTT. The rearrangement joins TRBV7-2 to TRBJ1-1; 7 nucleotides match TRBD1. Germline-derived CDR1 and CDR2 are SGHTA and FQGNSA. With 5 bases clipped from V and 8 bases from J, the junction kept 14 bases outside the gene matches. The CDR3 loop spans 15 amino acids.

V is TRBV19 and J is TRBJ1-6, with D unresolved. Trimming stripped 5 bases from V and 0 bases from J, with 14 bases between. This CDR3 region has 17 residues. CDR1 and CDR2 from the germline V gene are LNHDA and SQIVND (reference sequence). CDR3 sequence: CASSSGTSSSYNSPLHF. In DNA form, the CDR3 reads TGTGCCAGTAGTTCAGGAACCTCGAGCTCCTATAATTCACCCCTCCACTTT.

This clone was counted a single time. This sequence joins TRBV25-1 and TRBJ1-3, with D unclear. V was clipped by 3 bases and J by 4 bases, with 16 bases between them. This CDR3 is built from 16 residues. Germline V gene data show CDR1 as MGHDK and CDR2 as SYGVNS. The CDR3, as DNA: TGTGCCAGCAGTGATCCCGCCGGGGAGGGAGGAAACACCATATATTTT. It translates to CASSDPAGEGGNTIYF.

The chain carries TRBV19 and TRBJ1-1; TRBD1 matches at 8 bases. The V segment lost 8 bases and the J segment 3 bases; nucleotides outside the gene matches: 2. Germline V lookup: CDR1 LNHDA, CDR2 SQIVND (reference sequence). This CDR3 contains 12 residues. The DNA of the CDR3 is TGTGCCAGTTCGGACAGGGACACTGAAGCTTTCTTT. Translating it yields CASSDRDTEAFF.

The rearrangement joins TRBV5-4 to TRBJ1-4; 7 bases map to TRBD1. Germline CDR1 SGHNT, CDR2 YYREEE (reference sequence). With V trimmed by 4 bases and J by 7 bases, 7 bases remained unmatched. CDR3 length: 14 residues. The CDR3 region has the DNA TGTGCCAGCAGCCTCGACAGGGTTGGTGAAAAACTGTTTTTT. Translating it yields CASSLDRVGEKLFF.

This chain joins TRBV6-5 and TRBJ2-4, with D unresolved. CDR1 is MNHEY and CDR2 is SVGAGI in the germline V gene. V dropped 6 bases and J dropped 0 bases, with 9 bases sitting between them. CDR3 length: 14 amino acids. CDR3 in DNA: TGTGCCAGCAGAAAAGCAGTAGCCAAAAACATTCAGTACTTC. This gives the protein CASRKAVAKNIQYF.

The rearrangement links TRBV5-6 to TRBJ1-6; TRBD1 might be the D (5 bases). CDR1 and CDR2 from the germline V gene are SGHDT and YYEEEE. V was cut by 1 base and J by 10 bases, with 12 bases left in between. The CDR3 totals 14 residues. The CDR3 loop is CASSLSGQGSPLHF. CDR3 nucleotide sequence: TGTGCCAGCAGCTTGTCAGGGCAGGGATCACCCCTCCACTTT. Variable domain in full (rest from reference TRBV5-6 and TRBJ1-6): DAGVTQSPTHLIKTRGQQVTLRCSPKSGHDTVSWYQQALGQGPQFIFQYYEEEERQRGNFPDRFSGHQFPNYSSELNVNALLLGDSALYLCASSLSGQGSPLHFGNGTRLTVT.

The chain employs TRBV4-2 and TRBJ2-1; 10 bases map to TRBD2. The V and J ends lost 2 bases and 0 bases, in that order; junction bases with no gene match: 10. The CDR3 sequence is 19 residues long. The V gene's germline CDR1 is LGHNA and CDR2 YNFKEQ. The CDR3 sequence is CASSQRETSGVGSYNEQFF. CDR3 DNA: TGTGCCAGCAGCCAAAGGGAAACTAGCGGGGTCGGCTCCTACAATGAGCAGTTCTTC.

This clone was seen only once. The chain links TRBV13 to TRBJ2-1, with TRBD2 identical over 11 bases. J was trimmed by 0 bases and V by 2 bases; bases with no gene match: 6. The V gene's germline CDR1 is PRHDT and CDR2 FYEKMQ (reference sequence). The CDR3 is made up of 18 amino acids. The CDR3, as DNA: TGTGCCAGCAGCTTAATCGCTAGCGGGGGGTACTCCTACAATGAGCAGTTCTTC. Its protein product is CASSLIASGGYSYNEQFF.

The genes are TRBV7-3 and TRBJ2-5, with TRBD2 matching over 10 bases. Germline CDR1 SGHTA, CDR2 FQGTGA. The CDR3 has 15 residues. V shed 5 bases and J 5 bases; nucleotides not matched to a gene: 8. CDR3 protein: CASSTSGAAGETQYF. In DNA, the CDR3 is TGTGCCAGCAGCACTAGCGGGGCCGCGGGGGAGACCCAGTACTTC.

The chain recombines TRBV4-2 with TRBJ1-1, with unresolved D. The CDR3 length is 13 residues. CDR1 and CDR2 (germline): LGHNA, YNFKEQ. Deletions cut 3 bases from V and 6 bases from J, with 11 bases between. Here the CDR3 reads CASSHLGGAEAFF. The CDR3 DNA is TGTGCCAGCAGCCACCTTGGTGGCGCTGAAGCTTTCTTT.

The chain employs TRBV27 and TRBJ1-1; 7 bases fit TRBD1. Germline V CDR1 and CDR2: MNHEY, SMNVEV (reference sequence). Losses at the gene ends were 3 bases for V and 2 bases for J; bases not matched to a gene: 6. This CDR3 contains 15 residues. DNA of the CDR3: TGTGCCAGCAGTTTCAGTACAGGGGAAAACACTGAAGCTTTCTTT. Its protein product is CASSFSTGENTEAFF.

The rearrangement joins TRBV7-6 to TRBJ2-1, with 8 nucleotides matching TRBD2. V was pared by 5 bases and J by 9 bases, with 12 bases of the junction left unmatched. Germline loops: CDR1 SGHVS, CDR2 FNYEAQ. The CDR3 loop spans 15 amino acids. Here the CDR3 DNA reads TGTGCCAGCAGCCCTCGGGACGGGGGGGCCCCTGAGCAGTTCTTC. Protein sequence: CASSPRDGGAPEQFF.

This chain links TRBV15 with TRBJ2-3, with 11 bases that match TRBD2. CDR1 LNHNV and CDR2 YYDKDF come from the germline V gene (reference sequence). The length of the CDR3 is 17 residues. V trimming: 0 bases; J trimming: 3 bases; junction bases outside the gene matches: 5. As DNA, the CDR3 is TGTGCCACCAGCAGAGACCTAGCGGGGGGTCGAACAGATACGCAGTATTTT. Residues: CATSRDLAGGRTDTQYF.

This clone has only a few counts. The rearrangement joins TRBV18 to TRBJ2-7; possibly TRBD2 for D (5 bases). Trimming pared 3 bases from V and 2 bases from J, leaving 8 bases between. Germline lookup yields CDR1 KGHSH and CDR2 LQKENI. This CDR3 has 13 amino acids. The CDR3 DNA follows: TGTGCCAGCTCACCGAGGGAGACCTACGAGCAGTACTTC. Amino acids: CASSPRETYEQYF.

The chain employs TRBV6-1 and TRBJ2-2; TRBD2 might be the D (6 bases). The CDR3 extends over 18 amino acids. Trimming removed 2 bases from V and 3 bases from J, with 19 bases in between. The germline V gene encodes CDR1 MNHNS and CDR2 SASEGT. CDR3: CASSERNVGSVDTGELFF. The CDR3 nucleotides read TGTGCCAGCAGTGAAAGGAATGTCGGGAGTGTGGACACCGGGGAGCTGTTTTTT.

By share, this clone ranks as medium-sized. The V and J genes are TRBV5-1 and TRBJ1-1; D is unclear. CDR3 length: 15 residues. V lost 0 bases and J 5 bases, leaving 14 bases between the germline ends. Germline lookup yields CDR1 SGHRS and CDR2 YFSETQ. CDR3 residues: CASSLVSPPGTEAFF. As DNA, the CDR3 is TGCGCCAGCAGCTTGGTATCGCCTCCTGGGACTGAAGCTTTCTTT.

For this clone: The same CDR3 can be traced to other DNA sequences in this sample. The J gene is TRBJ1-2, the V gene TRBV5-1; D is ambiguous. Trimming left V 0 bases short and J 2 bases short, with 5 bases between. The CDR3 loop spans 13 amino acids. Germline CDR1 is SGHRS and CDR2 is YFSETQ. In DNA form, the CDR3 reads TGCGCCAGCAGCTTGGACGGAAACTATGGCTACACCTTC. It yields the protein CASSLDGNYGYTF.

The chain joins TRBV5-5 to TRBJ2-3, with 7 bases fitting TRBD2. The CDR3 is 14 residues long. V lost 7 bases to trimming and J lost 2 bases; unmatched junction nucleotides: 7. CDR1 SGHKS and CDR2 YYEKEE come from the germline V gene (reference sequence). This CDR3 reads CASQVRDYTDTQYF. CDR3 in DNA: TGTGCCAGCCAAGTCCGGGACTACACAGATACGCAGTATTTT.